These 5 T cell receptor beta chains were sequenced from one sample in a study of blood T cell repertoires in COVID-19. Method: immunoSEQ multiplex PCR; TCRdb's copy keeps in-frame clones and lacks some. The table has some 130,000 clones, roughly 83% seen once; the top ten hold 5.5%. Material for sequencing was PBMCs or T cells enriched from blood (not recorded which). The source is a man aged 35 to 55 with acute COVID-19.

The chain couples TRBV3-1 (or the pseudogene TRBV3-2) to TRBJ1-5; TRBD1 aligns across 11 bases. The CDR3 consists of 17 residues. V shed 1 base and J 6 bases; nucleotides not matched to a gene: 8. The V gene's germline CDR1 is LGHDT and CDR2 YNNKEL (reference sequence). In nucleotides, the CDR3 is TGTGCCAGCAGCCAAGGGCTTCTGGGACAGGGGGTTCAGCCCCAGCATTTT. It codes for CASSQGLLGQGVQPQHF.

The chain joins TRBV10-2 to TRBJ2-1, with 7 bases fitting TRBD2. The CDR3 is made up of 14 amino acids. V lost 4 bases to trimming and J lost 9 bases; unmatched junction nucleotides: 9. CDR1 and CDR2 from the germline V gene are WSHSY and SAAADI. CDR3 protein: CASSVMREYGEQFF. Written as DNA, the CDR3 is TGCGCCAGCAGTGTGATGCGGGAGTACGGTGAGCAGTTCTTC.

The chain recombines TRBV27 with TRBJ1-5, with D unresolved. Trimming took 8 bases from V and 6 from J, leaving 14 bases between them. The length of the CDR3 is 13 residues. Germline-derived CDR1 and CDR2 are MNHEY and SMNVEV (reference sequence). CDR3 sequence reads: CASRWRVGQPQHF. CDR3 sequence (DNA): TGTGCCAGCCGCTGGAGGGTTGGTCAGCCCCAGCATTTT.

J is TRBJ1-3 and V is TRBV19, with 10 bases that match TRBD1. The CDR3 extends over 16 amino acids. The V segment lost 6 bases and the J segment 2 bases; nucleotides outside the gene matches: 7. Germline CDR1 and CDR2: LNHDA and SQIVND (reference sequence). The CDR3 DNA sequence: TGTGCCAGTAGCCCAGTCGGGACAGGGGCTGGAAACACCATATATTTT. It encodes CASSPVGTGAGNTIYF.

This chain links TRBV3-1 (or the pseudogene TRBV3-2) with TRBJ1-2; D is undetermined. Trimming shortened V by 3 bases and J by 3 bases, and 8 bases separated the two germline ends. Looked up from germline, CDR1 is LGHDT and CDR2 is YNNKEL (reference sequence). The CDR3 totals 13 residues. CDR3 amino acids: CASSHEDYYGYTF. The CDR3 DNA sequence: TGTGCCAGCAGCCATGAGGACTACTATGGCTACACCTTC.